The entry below describes one T cell receptor (beta chain). The antigen remains unidentified. The data derive from a study of OX40 agonist ivuxolimab in advanced cancers. Study overall: Age averaged around 60 years (range roughly 20 to 90), and 82.7% were male. General study results and limits: It was not determined which antigens were specifically recognized by the peripheral T cells that had undergone clonal expansion. Among the lowest peripheral clonal expansion occurred in 0.1-3.0 mg/kg partial responders.

Only in-frame clones appear in the TCRdb table, and some are missing; sequencing was by immunoSEQ multiplex PCR. The table includes some 80,000 clones, about 86% detected once. The receptor comes from an adult with an advanced solid tumor such as melanoma, head and neck, liver or kidney cancer. The input for sequencing was CD4+ or CD8+ T cells sorted from blood, taken in a trial of the OX40 agonist ivuxolimab.

DNA for the CDR3: TGTGCCAGCAGTCTAAGCGGGACAGTAAAAAACATTCAGTACTTC. This encodes CASSLSGTVKNIQYF. The chain combines TRBV6-6 with TRBJ2-4, with D tentatively TRBD1 or TRBD2 (7 bases each). CDR1 MNHNY and CDR2 SVGAGI come from the germline V gene (reference sequence). The CDR3 runs to 15 residues. Trimming cost V 5 bases and J 4 bases, with 15 bases left between them.